This record looks at one T cell receptor (beta chain) sequence and its context. What it binds is unknown. TCRdb redid the calling of the reads with MiXCR, one entry per CDR3 protein. Among some 310,000 distinct CDR3 sequences listed, 25% were seen once. This specimen comes from a study of T cell repertoires in cytomegalovirus infection. Germline V gives CDR1 SEHNR, CDR2 FQNEAQ (reference sequence). Trimming took 5 bases from V and 6 from J; bases not matched to a gene: 8. The CDR3 has 15 amino acids. The study's findings and limits: Clonotype analysis showed dominance of the ex vivo response by HLA-C-restricted CMV-specific TCR beta clonotypes. People with CMV and the relevant HLA were identified by cumulative public TCR beta family frequency.

The TCR sequence derives from a human donor in good health (CMV status not recorded). Some clones in this sample may be carry-over from other donors' samples. V usage is TRBV7-9 and J usage is TRBJ2-5; TRBD2 aligns across 11 bases. The specimen was cultured PBMCs, collected from culture after CMV antigen stimulation. CDR3 in amino acids: CASSEEGLAVQTQYF. CDR3 nucleotide sequence: TGTGCCAGCAGCGAAGAGGGACTAGCGGTTCAGACCCAGTACTTC.